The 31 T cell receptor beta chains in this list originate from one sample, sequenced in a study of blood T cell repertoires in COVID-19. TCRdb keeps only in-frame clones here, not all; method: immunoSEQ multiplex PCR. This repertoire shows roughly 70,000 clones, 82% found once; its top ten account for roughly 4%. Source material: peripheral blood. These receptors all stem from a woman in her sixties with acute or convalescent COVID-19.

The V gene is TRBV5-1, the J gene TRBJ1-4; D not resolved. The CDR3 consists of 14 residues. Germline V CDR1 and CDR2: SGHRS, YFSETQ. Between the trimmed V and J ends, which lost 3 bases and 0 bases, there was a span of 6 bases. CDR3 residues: CASSSQTTNEKLFF. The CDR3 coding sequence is TGCGCCAGCAGCTCCCAGACAACTAATGAAAAACTGTTTTTT.

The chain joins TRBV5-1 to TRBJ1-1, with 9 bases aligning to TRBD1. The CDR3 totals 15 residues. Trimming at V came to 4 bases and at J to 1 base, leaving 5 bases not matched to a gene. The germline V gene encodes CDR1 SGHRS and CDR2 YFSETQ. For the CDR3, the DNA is TGCGCCAGCAGCCCCGGGACAGGGAAGAACACTGAAGCTTTCTTT. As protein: CASSPGTGKNTEAFF.

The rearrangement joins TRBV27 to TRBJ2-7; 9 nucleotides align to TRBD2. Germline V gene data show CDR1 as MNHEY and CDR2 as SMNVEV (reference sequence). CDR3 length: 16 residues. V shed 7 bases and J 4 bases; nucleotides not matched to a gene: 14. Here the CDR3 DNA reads TGTGCCAGCAAGGGGTCCAGCGGGGGGTCCCGGTACGAGCAGTACTTC. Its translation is CASKGSSGGSRYEQYF.

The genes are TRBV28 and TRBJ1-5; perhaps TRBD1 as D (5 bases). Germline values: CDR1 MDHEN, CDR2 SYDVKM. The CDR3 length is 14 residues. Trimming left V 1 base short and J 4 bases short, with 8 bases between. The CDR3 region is CASSLLQDNQPQHF. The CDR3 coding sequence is TGTGCCAGCAGTTTATTACAGGATAATCAGCCCCAGCATTTT.

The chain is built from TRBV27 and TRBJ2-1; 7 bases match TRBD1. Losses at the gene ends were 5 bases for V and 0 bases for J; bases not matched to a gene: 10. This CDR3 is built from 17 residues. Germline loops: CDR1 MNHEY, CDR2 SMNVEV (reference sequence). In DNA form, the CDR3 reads TGTGCCAGCAGTATTGGGACAGAACCCGGCTCCTACAATGAGCAGTTCTTC. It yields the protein CASSIGTEPGSYNEQFF.

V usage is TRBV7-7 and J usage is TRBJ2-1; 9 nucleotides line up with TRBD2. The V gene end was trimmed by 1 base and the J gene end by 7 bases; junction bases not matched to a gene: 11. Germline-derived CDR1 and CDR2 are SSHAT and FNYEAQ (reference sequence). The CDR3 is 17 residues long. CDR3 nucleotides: TGTGCCAGCAGCTTAGATCTGGCGGGAGGGCCTAGAAATGAGCAGTTCTTC. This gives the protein CASSLDLAGGPRNEQFF.

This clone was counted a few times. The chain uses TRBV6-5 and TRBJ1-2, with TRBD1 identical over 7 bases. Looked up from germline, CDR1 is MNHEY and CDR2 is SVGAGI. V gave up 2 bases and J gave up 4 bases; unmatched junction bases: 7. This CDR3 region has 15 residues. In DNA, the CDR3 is TGTGCCAGCAGTTACCGGGGTAACAGGGGCTATGGCTACACCTTC. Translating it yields CASSYRGNRGYGYTF.

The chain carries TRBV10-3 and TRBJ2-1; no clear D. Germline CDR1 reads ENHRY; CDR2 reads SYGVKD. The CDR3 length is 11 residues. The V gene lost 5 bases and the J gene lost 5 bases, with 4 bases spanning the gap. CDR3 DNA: TGTGCCATCAGTCCTCACAATGAGCAGTTCTTC. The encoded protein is CAISPHNEQFF.

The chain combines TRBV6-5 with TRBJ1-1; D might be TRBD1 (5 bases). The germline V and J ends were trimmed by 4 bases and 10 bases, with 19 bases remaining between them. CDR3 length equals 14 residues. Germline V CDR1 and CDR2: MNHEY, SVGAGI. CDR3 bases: TGTGCCAGCAGTTCCACGAGGTGCCGGGGGGTAGCTTTCTTT. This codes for CASSSTRCRGVAFF.

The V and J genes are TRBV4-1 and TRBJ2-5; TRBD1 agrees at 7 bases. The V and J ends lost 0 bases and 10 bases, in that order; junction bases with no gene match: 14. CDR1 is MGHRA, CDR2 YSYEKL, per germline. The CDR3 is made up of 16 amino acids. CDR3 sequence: CASSQDQGGPKLLQYF. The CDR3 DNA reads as TGCGCCAGCAGCCAAGATCAAGGGGGCCCGAAATTGCTCCAGTACTTC.

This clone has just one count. The chain's CDR3 is CASSRGTGGLHGYTF. In DNA form, the CDR3 reads TGTGCCAGCAGTCGGGGGACAGGGGGATTGCATGGCTACACCTTC. The gene calls are TRBV6-1 and TRBJ1-2, with 11 bases identical to TRBD1. CDR3 length: 15 amino acids. The trim removed 5 bases at V and 6 bases at J, leaving 8 bases unmatched. Germline values: CDR1 MNHNS, CDR2 SASEGT.

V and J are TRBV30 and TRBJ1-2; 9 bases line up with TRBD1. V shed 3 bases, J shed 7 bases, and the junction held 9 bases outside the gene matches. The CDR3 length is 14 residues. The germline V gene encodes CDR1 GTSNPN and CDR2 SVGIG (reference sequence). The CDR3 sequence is CAWSATGGLTGYTF. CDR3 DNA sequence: TGTGCCTGGAGCGCCACAGGGGGCCTAACTGGCTACACCTTC.

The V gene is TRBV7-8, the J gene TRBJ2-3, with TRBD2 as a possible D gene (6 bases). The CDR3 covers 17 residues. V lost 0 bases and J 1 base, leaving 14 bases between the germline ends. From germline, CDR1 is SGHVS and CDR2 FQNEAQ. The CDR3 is CASSLAATSQGTDTQYF. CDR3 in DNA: TGTGCCAGCAGCTTAGCGGCGACTAGTCAAGGCACAGATACGCAGTATTTT.

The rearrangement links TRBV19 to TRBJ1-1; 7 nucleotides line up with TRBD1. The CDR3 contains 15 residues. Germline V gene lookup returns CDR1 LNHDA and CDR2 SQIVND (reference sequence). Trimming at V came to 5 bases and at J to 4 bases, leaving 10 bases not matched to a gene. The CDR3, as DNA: TGTGCCAGTAGTGCGCCCGACAGGGTCGGCACTGAAGCTTTCTTT. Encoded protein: CASSAPDRVGTEAFF.

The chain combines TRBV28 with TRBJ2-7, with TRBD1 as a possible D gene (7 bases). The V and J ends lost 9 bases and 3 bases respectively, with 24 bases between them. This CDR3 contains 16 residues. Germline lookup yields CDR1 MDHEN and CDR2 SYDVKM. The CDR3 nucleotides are TGTGCCAGACCCACCGCGTGCGGGACAGTTGGCTACGAGCAGTACTTC. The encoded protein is CARPTACGTVGYEQYF. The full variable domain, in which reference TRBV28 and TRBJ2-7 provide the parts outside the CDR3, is DVKVTQSSRYLVKRTGEKVFLECVQDMDHENMFWYRQDPGLGLRLIYFSYDVKMKEKGDIPEGYSVSREKKERFSLILESASTNQTSMYLCARPTACGTVGYEQYFGPGTRLTVT.

Here the CDR3 reads CASSFFPGSNQPQHF. CDR3 DNA: TGTGCCAGCAGCTTTTTTCCAGGTTCAAATCAGCCCCAGCATTTT. The rearrangement uses TRBV7-2 and TRBJ1-5; D ambiguous. Germline V gene lookup returns CDR1 SGHTA and CDR2 FQGNSA. This CDR3 is 15 amino acids long. V gave up 3 bases and J gave up 4 bases, with 13 bases separating them.

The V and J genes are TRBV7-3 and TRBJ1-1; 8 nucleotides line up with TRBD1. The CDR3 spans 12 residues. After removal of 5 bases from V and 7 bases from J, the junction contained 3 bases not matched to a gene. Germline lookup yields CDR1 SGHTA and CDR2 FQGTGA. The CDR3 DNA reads TGTGCCAGCAGCGAACAGGGGGGTGAAGCTTTCTTT. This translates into CASSEQGGEAFF.

The CDR3 protein is CASSLTSGAYEQYF. In nucleotides, the CDR3 is TGTGCCAGCAGCTTGACTAGCGGGGCCTACGAGCAGTACTTC. The V gene is TRBV7-2, the J gene TRBJ2-7; TRBD2 matches 11 bases. The junction had 0 bases not matched to a gene; V was cut back by 3 bases and J by 2 bases. CDR3 length: 14 amino acids. Looked up from germline, CDR1 is SGHTA and CDR2 is FQGNSA.

The CDR3: CASSHTDRGEAFF. In DNA, the CDR3 is TGTGCCAGCAGCCACACTGACAGGGGTGAAGCTTTCTTT. The chain links TRBV5-4 to TRBJ1-1; 8 nucleotides line up with TRBD1. With V trimmed by 4 bases and J by 7 bases, 6 bases remained unmatched. CDR1 SGHNT and CDR2 YYREEE come from the germline V gene (reference sequence). The CDR3 is 13 amino acids.

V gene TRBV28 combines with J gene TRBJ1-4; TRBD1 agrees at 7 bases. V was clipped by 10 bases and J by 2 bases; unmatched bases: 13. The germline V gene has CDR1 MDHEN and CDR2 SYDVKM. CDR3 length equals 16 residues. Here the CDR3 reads CATGGNRGITNEKLFF. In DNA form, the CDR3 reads TGTGCCACAGGGGGTAATCGGGGGATCACTAATGAAAAACTGTTTTTT.

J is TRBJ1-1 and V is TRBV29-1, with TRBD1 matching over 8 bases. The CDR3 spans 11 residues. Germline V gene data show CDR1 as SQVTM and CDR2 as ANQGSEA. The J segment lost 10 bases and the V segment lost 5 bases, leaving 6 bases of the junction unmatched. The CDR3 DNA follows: TGCAGCGTTCATCGGACAGGGTCAGCTTTCTTT. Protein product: CSVHRTGSAFF.

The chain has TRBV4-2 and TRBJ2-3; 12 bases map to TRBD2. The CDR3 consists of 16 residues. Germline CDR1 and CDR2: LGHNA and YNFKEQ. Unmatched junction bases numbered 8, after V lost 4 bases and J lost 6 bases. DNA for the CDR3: TGTGCCAGCAGCCGCGGGACTAGCGGGCGTAAGGATACGCAGTATTTT. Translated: CASSRGTSGRKDTQYF.

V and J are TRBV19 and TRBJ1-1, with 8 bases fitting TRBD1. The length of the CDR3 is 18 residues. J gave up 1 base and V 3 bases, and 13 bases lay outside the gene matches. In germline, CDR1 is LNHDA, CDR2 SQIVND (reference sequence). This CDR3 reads CASSIPRFGQGGNTEAFF. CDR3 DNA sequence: TGTGCCAGTAGTATTCCTCGCTTTGGACAGGGAGGGAACACTGAAGCTTTCTTT.

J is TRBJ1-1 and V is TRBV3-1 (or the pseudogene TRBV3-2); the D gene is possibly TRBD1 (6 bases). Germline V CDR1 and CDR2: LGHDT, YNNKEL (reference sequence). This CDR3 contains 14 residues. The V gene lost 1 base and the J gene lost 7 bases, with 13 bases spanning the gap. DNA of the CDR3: TGTGCCAGCAGCCAAGTGCCAGGGGTCGGTGAAGCTTTCTTT. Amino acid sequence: CASSQVPGVGEAFF.

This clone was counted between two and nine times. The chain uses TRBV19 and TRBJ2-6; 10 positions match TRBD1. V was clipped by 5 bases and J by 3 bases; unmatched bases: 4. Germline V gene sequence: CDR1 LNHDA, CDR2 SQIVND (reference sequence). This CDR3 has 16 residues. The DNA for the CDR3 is TGTGCCAGTAGTCGACAGGGGGCTGGTGGGGCCAACGTCCTGACTTTC. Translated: CASSRQGAGGANVLTF.

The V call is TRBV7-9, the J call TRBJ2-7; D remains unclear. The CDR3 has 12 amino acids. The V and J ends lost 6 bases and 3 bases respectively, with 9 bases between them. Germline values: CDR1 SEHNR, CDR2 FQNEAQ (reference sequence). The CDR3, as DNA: TGTGCCAGCAGTCAGACACGCTACGAGCAGTACTTC. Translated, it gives CASSQTRYEQYF.

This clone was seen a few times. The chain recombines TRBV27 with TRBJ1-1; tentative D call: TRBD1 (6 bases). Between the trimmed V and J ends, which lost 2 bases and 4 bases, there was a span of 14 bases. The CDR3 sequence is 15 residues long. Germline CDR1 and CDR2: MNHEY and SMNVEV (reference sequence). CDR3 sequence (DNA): TGTGCCAGCAGTTTAGATCGGGGGGCGCGCACTGAAGCTTTCTTT. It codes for CASSLDRGARTEAFF.

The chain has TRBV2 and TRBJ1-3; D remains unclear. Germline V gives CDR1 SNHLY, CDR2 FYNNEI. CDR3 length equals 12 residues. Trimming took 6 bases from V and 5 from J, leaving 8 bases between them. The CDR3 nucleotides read TGTGCCAGCAGCCCGAACAGAAACACCATATATTTT. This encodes CASSPNRNTIYF.

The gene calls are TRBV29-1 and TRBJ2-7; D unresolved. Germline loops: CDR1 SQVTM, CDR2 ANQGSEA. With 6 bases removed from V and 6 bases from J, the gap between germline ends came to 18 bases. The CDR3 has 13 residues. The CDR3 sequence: CSVRATEAIEQYF. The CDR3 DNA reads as TGCAGCGTCCGCGCGACGGAAGCGATCGAGCAGTACTTC.

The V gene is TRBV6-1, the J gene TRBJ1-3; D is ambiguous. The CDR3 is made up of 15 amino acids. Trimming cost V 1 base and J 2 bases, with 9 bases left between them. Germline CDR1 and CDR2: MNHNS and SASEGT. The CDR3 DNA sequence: TGTGCCAGCAGTGAAGGCGGGGTCGCTGGAAACACCATATATTTT. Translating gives CASSEGGVAGNTIYF.

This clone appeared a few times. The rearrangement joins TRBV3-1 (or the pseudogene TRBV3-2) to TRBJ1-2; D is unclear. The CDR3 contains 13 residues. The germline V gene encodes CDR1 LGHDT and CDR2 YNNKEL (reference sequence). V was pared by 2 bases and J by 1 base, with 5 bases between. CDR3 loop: CASSQNSNYGYTF. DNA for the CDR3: TGTGCCAGCAGCCAAAACAGTAACTATGGCTACACCTTC.